The 21 T cell receptor beta chains in this list originate from one sample, sequenced in a study of blood T cell repertoires in COVID-19. Here immunoSEQ multiplex PCR was the method, and the copy in TCRdb shows in-frame clones only, minus some. This table has about 85,000 clones, approximately 89% appearing once. Sequenced sample: peripheral blood. These receptor sequences come from a human donor with active COVID-19. The donor label of this sample is uncertain.

Here the CDR3 reads CAAMNGGTDTQYF. In DNA, the CDR3 is TGTGCCGCAATGAATGGGGGGACAGATACGCAGTATTTT. The rearrangement links TRBV24-1 to TRBJ2-3; D might be TRBD2 (6 bases). Germline V gene lookup returns CDR1 KGHDR and CDR2 SFDVKD. The CDR3 is 13 amino acids. V dropped 12 bases and J dropped 3 bases, with 15 bases sitting between them.

The chain carries TRBV7-2 and TRBJ1-1, with 7 bases identical to TRBD1. V dropped 5 bases and J dropped 0; count of bases not matched to a gene: 3. In germline, CDR1 is SGHTA, CDR2 FQGNSA. The CDR3 totals 14 residues. DNA of the CDR3: TGTGCCAGCAGCCTTACAGGGGTGAACACTGAAGCTTTCTTT. This codes for CASSLTGVNTEAFF.

The V gene is TRBV5-4, the J gene TRBJ2-5; 9 bases match TRBD2. The CDR3 sequence is 15 residues long. Germline V gene data show CDR1 as SGHNT and CDR2 as YYREEE (reference sequence). The V segment lost 4 bases and the J segment 7 bases; nucleotides outside the gene matches: 11. The CDR3 nucleotides read TGTGCCAGCAGCGGGGGAGCGGGGGGCCCAGGGACCCAGTACTTC. This translates into CASSGGAGGPGTQYF. Filled out from reference TRBV5-4 and TRBJ2-5, the complete variable domain reads ETGVTQSPTHLIKTRGQQVTLRCSSQSGHNTVSWYQQALGQGPQFIFQYYREEENGRGNFPPRFSGLQFPNYSSELNVNALELDDSALYLCASSGGAGGPGTQYFGPGTRLLVL.

The gene calls are TRBV6-8 and TRBJ2-7, with 7 bases identical to TRBD1. Losses at the gene ends were 5 bases for V and 7 bases for J; bases not matched to a gene: 11. CDR3 length equals 14 residues. Germline V CDR1 and CDR2: MNHGY, SAAAGT. The CDR3 DNA is TGTGCCAGCAGTACAGGGGTCCCCCTACGAGAGCAGTACTTC. Translating gives CASSTGVPLREQYF.

J is TRBJ1-2 and V is TRBV29-1; 8 bases are shared with TRBD1. With V trimmed by 1 base and J by 6 bases, 4 bases remained unmatched. Germline assignment: CDR1 SQVTM and CDR2 ANQGSEA. This CDR3 has 13 amino acids. The DNA of the CDR3 is TGCAGCGTTGAAGTACAGGGGGAAAATGGCTACACCTTC. This codes for CSVEVQGENGYTF. Supplemented by reference TRBV29-1 and TRBJ1-2, the full variable domain reads SAVISQKPSRDICQRGTSLTIQCQVDSQVTMMFWYRQQPGQSLTLIATANQGSEATYESGFVIDKFPISRPNLTFSTLTVSNMSPEDSSIYLCSVEVQGENGYTFGSGTRLTVV.

The chain joins TRBV19 to TRBJ1-4; D not certain. Germline V lookup: CDR1 LNHDA, CDR2 SQIVND (reference sequence). The CDR3 contains 15 residues. The CDR3: CACGNPRRENEKLFF. Here the CDR3 DNA reads TGTGCTTGCGGTAACCCCAGGAGGGAGAATGAAAAACTGTTTTTT.

This clone occurred a few times. The gene calls are TRBV6-1 and TRBJ2-7; D may be TRBD1 (6 bases). The CDR3 length is 16 residues. Trimming pared 2 bases from V and 1 base from J, leaving 15 bases between. Per germline, CDR1 MNHNS and CDR2 SASEGT. This CDR3 is CASSEFQLQGSYEQYF. The CDR3 DNA reads as TGTGCCAGCAGTGAATTTCAATTGCAGGGGTCCTACGAGCAGTACTTC.

A few counts support this clone. DNA for the CDR3: TGTGCCAGTAGTATTGACAGCTCTGGAAACACCATATATTTT. Amino acids: CASSIDSSGNTIYF. The chain uses TRBV19 and TRBJ1-3; weak D call: TRBD1 (5 bases). CDR1 and CDR2 (germline): LNHDA, SQIVND (reference sequence). The CDR3 sequence is 14 residues long. Between the trimmed V and J ends, which lost 3 bases and 0 bases, there was a span of 6 bases.

The chain is built from TRBV6-5 and TRBJ2-3; 7 nucleotides align to TRBD1. After removal of 4 bases from V and 0 bases from J, the junction contained 4 bases not matched to a gene. CDR3 size: 15 residues. The germline V gene has CDR1 MNHEY and CDR2 SVGAGI. The chain's CDR3 is CASSFTGVSTDTQYF. The CDR3 DNA sequence: TGTGCCAGCAGTTTTACAGGGGTTAGCACAGATACGCAGTATTTT.

The genes are TRBV20-1 and TRBJ1-2; D remains ambiguous. Germline V gives CDR1 DFQATT, CDR2 SNEGSKA (reference sequence). The V end lost 6 bases, the J end lost 8 bases, and 13 bases lay between the germline ends. The length of the CDR3 is 11 residues. CDR3 amino acids: CSANDWQGYTF. CDR3 DNA: TGCAGTGCCAACGACTGGCAAGGCTACACCTTC.

The chain links TRBV19 to TRBJ2-1; 11 bases fit TRBD2. J gave up 6 bases and V 5 bases, and 9 bases lay outside the gene matches. Per germline, CDR1 LNHDA and CDR2 SQIVND (reference sequence). This CDR3 spans 16 amino acids. CDR3 DNA: TGTGCCAGTAGTGCTTTAGCGGGGGGGCTCCGCAATGAGCAGTTCTTC. This encodes CASSALAGGLRNEQFF.

The chain recombines TRBV2 with TRBJ2-5, with unresolved D. The CDR3 sequence is 9 residues long. From germline, CDR1 is SNHLY and CDR2 FYNNEI. V was clipped by 5 bases and J by 8 bases, with 3 bases between them. CDR3: CASSQTQYF. Here the CDR3 DNA reads TGTGCCAGCAGTCAAACCCAGTACTTC.

This chain connects TRBV28 to TRBJ1-2; D ambiguous. From germline, CDR1 is MDHEN and CDR2 SYDVKM. V lost 2 bases and J 8 bases, leaving 9 bases between the germline ends. This CDR3 is 12 amino acids long. In DNA form, the CDR3 reads TGTGCCAGCAGTTTACCCGCTATGGGCTACACCTTC. Translated, it gives CASSLPAMGYTF.

This clone was counted a single time. The chain employs TRBV6-5 and TRBJ1-1; D not resolved. This CDR3 is 13 amino acids long. V lost 5 bases to trimming and J lost 1 base, with 8 bases between them. From germline, CDR1 is MNHEY and CDR2 SVGAGI. CDR3 residues: CASSRPGNTEAFF. The CDR3 bases are TGTGCCAGCAGTCGGCCAGGGAACACTGAAGCTTTCTTT.

V and J are TRBV6-2 or TRBV6-3 and TRBJ1-2; weak D call: TRBD1 (6 bases). This CDR3 spans 18 amino acids. The V end lost 5 bases, the J end lost 5 bases, and 27 bases lay between the germline ends. Germline V CDR1 and CDR2: MNHEY, SVGEGT. DNA for the CDR3: TGTGCCAGCAGTCGCCCCCATATGACAGGCCCGTCCTCATATGGCTACACCTTC. Translating it yields CASSRPHMTGPSSYGYTF.

V usage is TRBV5-5 and J usage is TRBJ2-7, with 9 bases matching TRBD1. CDR1 and CDR2 from the germline V gene are SGHKS and YYEKEE (reference sequence). With 0 bases clipped from V and 4 bases from J, the junction kept 5 bases outside the gene matches. The CDR3 is 15 residues long. The CDR3 protein is CASSLGGTGLYEQYF. The CDR3 DNA reads TGTGCCAGCAGCTTGGGCGGGACAGGGCTTTACGAGCAGTACTTC.

Concerning this clone: Mismatch with germline at one junction end may stem from a read error. The CDR3 loop reads CATSDLTGEAFF. The CDR3 DNA sequence: TGTGCCACGAGTGATTTAACAGGGGAGGCTTTCTTT. The rearrangement uses TRBV24-1 and TRBJ1-1; 7 bases fit TRBD1. Germline CDR1 is KGHDR and CDR2 is SFDVKD. The CDR3 length is 12 residues.

The V call is TRBV15, the J call TRBJ2-2; D not resolved. V was pared by 0 bases and J by 6 bases, with 5 bases between. The CDR3 has 13 amino acids. Germline values: CDR1 LNHNV, CDR2 YYDKDF (reference sequence). CDR3 residues: CATSRDPAGELFF. DNA for the CDR3: TGTGCCACCAGCAGAGACCCGGCCGGGGAGCTGTTTTTT.

The chain has TRBV18 and TRBJ1-1; TRBD1 aligns across 8 bases. Trimming cost V 3 bases and J 8 bases; bases outside gene matches: 11. In germline, CDR1 is KGHSH, CDR2 LQKENI. The CDR3 has 15 residues. The CDR3 region has the DNA TGTGCCAGCTCACCGCCGGACAGGGAGGCCGCGGAAGCTTTCTTT. Protein: CASSPPDREAAEAFF.

This rearrangement joins TRBV7-2 to TRBJ2-5; D ambiguous. Looked up from germline, CDR1 is SGHTA and CDR2 is FQGNSA. Deletions cut 0 bases from V and 4 bases from J, with 15 bases between. This CDR3 comprises 16 residues. CDR3 bases: TGTGCCAGCAGCTTAGCGATGCAGGCCATTGGAGAGACCCAGTACTTC. Translation gives CASSLAMQAIGETQYF.

V is TRBV9 and J is TRBJ2-3; 8 bases match TRBD2. The junction had 8 bases not matched to a gene; V was cut back by 4 bases and J by 4 bases. This CDR3 contains 15 residues. From germline, CDR1 is SGDLS and CDR2 YYNGEE. Written as DNA, the CDR3 is TGTGCCAGCAGCCCAGGCGGGGGGCCGGCAGATACGCAGTATTTT. Amino acids: CASSPGGGPADTQYF. The complete variable domain, with remaining parts taken from reference TRBV9 and TRBJ2-3, reads DSGVTQTPKHLITATGQRVTLRCSPRSGDLSVYWYQQSLDQGLQFLIQYYNGEERAKGNILERFSAQQFPDLHSELNLSSLELGDSALYFCASSPGGGPADTQYFGPGTRLTVL.